The source of this T cell receptor beta chain is a study of blood T cell repertoires in COVID-19. Turning to the study itself: Some COVID-19 samples were acute and others convalescent; all came from the United States, Italy and Spain. In each case, the material was cDNA or gDNA derived from T cells, B-cell-depleted T cells, or PBMCs.

Produced via immunoSEQ multiplex PCR; TCRdb's table is partial and in-frame only. The table includes about 170,000 clones, around four fifths detected once. The clonotype originates from a woman in her 70s who had recovered from COVID-19. Sample: peripheral blood.

This CDR3 is CASSLLLGGSPAEQFF. CDR3 coding DNA: TGTGCCAGCAGCCTACTTTTGGGCGGGAGCCCGGCTGAGCAGTTCTTC. V and J are TRBV7-2 and TRBJ2-1; 7 nucleotides match TRBD2. This CDR3 is built from 16 residues. Germline CDR1 reads SGHTA; CDR2 reads FQGNSA. V shed 5 bases and J 9 bases; nucleotides not matched to a gene: 16.